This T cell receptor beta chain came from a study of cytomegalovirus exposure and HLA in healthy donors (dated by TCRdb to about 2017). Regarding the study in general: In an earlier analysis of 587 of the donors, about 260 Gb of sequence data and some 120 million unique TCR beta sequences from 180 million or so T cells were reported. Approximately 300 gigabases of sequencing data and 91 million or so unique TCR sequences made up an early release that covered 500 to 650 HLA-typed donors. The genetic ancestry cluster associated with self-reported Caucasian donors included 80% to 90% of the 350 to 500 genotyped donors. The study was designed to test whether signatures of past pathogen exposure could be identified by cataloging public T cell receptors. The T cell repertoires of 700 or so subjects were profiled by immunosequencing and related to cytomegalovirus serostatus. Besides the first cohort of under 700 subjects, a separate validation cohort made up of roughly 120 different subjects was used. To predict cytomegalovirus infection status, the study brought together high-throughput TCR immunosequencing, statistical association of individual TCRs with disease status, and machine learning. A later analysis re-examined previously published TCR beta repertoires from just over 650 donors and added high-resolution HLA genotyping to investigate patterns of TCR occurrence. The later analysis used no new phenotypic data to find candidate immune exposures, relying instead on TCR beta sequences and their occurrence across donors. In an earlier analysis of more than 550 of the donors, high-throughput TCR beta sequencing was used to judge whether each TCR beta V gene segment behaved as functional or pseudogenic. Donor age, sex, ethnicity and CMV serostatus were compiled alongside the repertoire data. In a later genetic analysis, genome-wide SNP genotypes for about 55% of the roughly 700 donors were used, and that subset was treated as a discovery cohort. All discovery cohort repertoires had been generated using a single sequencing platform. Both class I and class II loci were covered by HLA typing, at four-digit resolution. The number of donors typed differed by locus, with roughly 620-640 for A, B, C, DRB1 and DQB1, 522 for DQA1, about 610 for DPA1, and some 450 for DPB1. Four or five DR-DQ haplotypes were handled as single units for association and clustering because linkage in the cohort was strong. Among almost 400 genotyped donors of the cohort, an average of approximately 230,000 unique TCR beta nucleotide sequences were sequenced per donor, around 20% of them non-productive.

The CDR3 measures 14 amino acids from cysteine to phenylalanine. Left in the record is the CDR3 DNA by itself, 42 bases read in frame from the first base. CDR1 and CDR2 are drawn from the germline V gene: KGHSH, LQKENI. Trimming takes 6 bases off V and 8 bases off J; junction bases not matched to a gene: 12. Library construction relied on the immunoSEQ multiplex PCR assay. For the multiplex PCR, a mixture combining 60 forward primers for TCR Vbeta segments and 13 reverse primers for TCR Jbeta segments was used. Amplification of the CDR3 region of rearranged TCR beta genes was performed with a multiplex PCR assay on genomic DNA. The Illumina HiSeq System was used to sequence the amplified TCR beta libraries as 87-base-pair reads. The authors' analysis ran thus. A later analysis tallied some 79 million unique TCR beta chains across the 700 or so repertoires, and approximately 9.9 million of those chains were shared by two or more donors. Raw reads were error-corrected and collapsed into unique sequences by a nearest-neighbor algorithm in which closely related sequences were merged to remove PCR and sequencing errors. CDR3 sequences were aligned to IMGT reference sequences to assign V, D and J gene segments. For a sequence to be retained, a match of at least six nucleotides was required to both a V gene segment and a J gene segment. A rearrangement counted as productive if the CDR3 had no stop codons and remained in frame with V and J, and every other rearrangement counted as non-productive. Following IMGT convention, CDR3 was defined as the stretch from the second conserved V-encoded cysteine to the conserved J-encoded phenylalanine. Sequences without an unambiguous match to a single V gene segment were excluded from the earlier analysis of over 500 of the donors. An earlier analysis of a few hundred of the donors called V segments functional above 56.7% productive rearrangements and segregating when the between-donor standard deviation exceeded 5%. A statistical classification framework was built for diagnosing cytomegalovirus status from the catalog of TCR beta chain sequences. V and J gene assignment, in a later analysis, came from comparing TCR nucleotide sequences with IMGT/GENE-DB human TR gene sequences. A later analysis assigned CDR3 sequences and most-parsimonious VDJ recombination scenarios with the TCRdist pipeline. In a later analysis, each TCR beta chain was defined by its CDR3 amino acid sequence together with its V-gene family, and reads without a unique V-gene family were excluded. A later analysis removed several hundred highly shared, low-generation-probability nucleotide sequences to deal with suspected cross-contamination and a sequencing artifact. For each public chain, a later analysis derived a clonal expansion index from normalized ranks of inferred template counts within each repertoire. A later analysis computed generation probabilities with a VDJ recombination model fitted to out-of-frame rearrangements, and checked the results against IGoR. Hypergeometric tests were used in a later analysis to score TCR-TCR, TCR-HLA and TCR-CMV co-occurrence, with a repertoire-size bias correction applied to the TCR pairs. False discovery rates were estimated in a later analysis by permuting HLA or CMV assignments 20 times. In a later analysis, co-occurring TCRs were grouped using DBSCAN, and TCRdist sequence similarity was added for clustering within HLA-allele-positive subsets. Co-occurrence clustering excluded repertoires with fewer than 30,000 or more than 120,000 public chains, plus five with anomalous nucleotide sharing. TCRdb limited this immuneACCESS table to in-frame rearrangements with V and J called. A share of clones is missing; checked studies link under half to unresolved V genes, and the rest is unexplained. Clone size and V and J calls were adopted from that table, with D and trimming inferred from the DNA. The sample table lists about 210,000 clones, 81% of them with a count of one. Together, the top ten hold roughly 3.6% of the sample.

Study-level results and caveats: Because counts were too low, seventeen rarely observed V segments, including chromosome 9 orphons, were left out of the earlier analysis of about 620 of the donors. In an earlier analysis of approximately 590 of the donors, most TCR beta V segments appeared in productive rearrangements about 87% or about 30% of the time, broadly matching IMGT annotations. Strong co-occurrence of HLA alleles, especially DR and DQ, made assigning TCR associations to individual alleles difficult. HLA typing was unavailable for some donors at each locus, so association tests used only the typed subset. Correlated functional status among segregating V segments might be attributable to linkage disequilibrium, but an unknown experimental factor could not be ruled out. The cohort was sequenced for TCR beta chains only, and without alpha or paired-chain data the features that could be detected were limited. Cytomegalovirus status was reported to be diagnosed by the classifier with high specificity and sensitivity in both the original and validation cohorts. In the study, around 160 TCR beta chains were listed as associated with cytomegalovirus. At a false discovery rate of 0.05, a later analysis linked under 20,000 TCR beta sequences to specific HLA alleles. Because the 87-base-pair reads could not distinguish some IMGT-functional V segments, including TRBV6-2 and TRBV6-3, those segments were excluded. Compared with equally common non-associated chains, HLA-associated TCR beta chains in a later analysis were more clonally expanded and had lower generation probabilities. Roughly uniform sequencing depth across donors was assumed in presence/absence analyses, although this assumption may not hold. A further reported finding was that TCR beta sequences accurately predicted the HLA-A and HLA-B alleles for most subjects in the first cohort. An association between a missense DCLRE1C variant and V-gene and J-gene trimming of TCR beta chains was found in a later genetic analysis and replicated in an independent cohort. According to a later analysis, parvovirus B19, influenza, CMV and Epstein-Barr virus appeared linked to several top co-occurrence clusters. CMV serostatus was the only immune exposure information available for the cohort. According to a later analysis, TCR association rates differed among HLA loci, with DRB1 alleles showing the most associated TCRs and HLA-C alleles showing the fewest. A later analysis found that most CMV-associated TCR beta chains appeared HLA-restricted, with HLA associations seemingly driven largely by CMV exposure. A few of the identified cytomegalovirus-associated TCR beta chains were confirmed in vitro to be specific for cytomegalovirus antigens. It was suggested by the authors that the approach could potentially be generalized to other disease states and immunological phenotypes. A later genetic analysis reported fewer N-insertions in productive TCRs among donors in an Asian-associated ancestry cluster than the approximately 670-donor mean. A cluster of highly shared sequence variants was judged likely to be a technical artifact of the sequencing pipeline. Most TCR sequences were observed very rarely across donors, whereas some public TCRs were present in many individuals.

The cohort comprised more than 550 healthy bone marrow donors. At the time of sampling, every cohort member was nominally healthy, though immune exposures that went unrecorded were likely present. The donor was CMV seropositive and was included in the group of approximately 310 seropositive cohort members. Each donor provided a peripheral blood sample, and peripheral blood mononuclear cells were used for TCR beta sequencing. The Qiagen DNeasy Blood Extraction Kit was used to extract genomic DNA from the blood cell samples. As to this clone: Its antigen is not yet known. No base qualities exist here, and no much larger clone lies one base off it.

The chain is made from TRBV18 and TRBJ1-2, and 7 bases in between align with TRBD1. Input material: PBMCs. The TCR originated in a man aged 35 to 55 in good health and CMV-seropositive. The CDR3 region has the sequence CASSEQGTLEGYTF. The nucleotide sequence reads TGTGCCAGCTCGGAACAGGGGACCTTGGAAGGCTACACCTTC.